This T cell receptor (beta chain) was sequenced during a study of Graves' ophthalmopathy and Graves' hyperthyroidism. Study context: Prior to any treatment, peripheral blood was collected at the time of initial diagnosis.

Germline CDR1 SEHNR, CDR2 FQNEAQ (reference sequence). The CDR3 spans 15 residues. V shed 7 bases, J shed 4 bases, and the junction held 12 bases outside the gene matches. The sequenced template was RNA, covering the TCR beta CDR3 region. RT-PCR in the first round used HTBI primers; a second-round multiplex PCR followed. Each CDR3 protein gets one entry after TCRdb re-called the multiplex PCR reads with MiXCR. Among 650,000 to 900,000 distinct CDR3 sequences listed, 40% were seen once. The PBMCs originated from more than 7.5 ml of fresh peripheral blood. Study results and caveats: Most thyroid clonotypes expanded beyond 0.001 frequency were also found in blood.

This clonotype was counted only a few times. Its antigen remains unknown. The specimen was peripheral blood. The gene calls are TRBV7-9 and TRBJ1-2; 7 bases agree with TRBD1. This TCR derives from an adult man with Graves' ophthalmopathy. Written as DNA, the CDR3 is TGTGCCAGCACCCTTACAGGGGTTTGGGGCTATGGCTACACCTTC. It encodes CASTLTGVWGYGYTF.